Reported below is one TCR beta chain. The target antigen is unknown. Some clones are missing from TCRdb's copy, which holds only in-frame ones; the method was immunoSEQ multiplex PCR. This sample contains under 10,000 clones. The data belong to a study of synovial regulatory T cells in juvenile arthritis. The germline V gene has CDR1 SNHLY and CDR2 FYNNEI. CDR3 length equals 11 residues. No nucleotide data were recorded. Overall study findings and caveats: Largely private between patients, iaTreg TCR repertoires showed partial overlap with synovial Teff and blood CPL repertoires.

This clonotype originated in a donor under 30 with juvenile idiopathic arthritis. Sequenced input: Treg cells from blood. This sample's subset: remaining (HLA-DR-negative) circulating blood Treg cells. The genes are TRBV2 and TRBJ1-1. The CDR3 protein is CASTGVDLAFF.